The entry below describes one T cell receptor (beta chain). The antigen remains undetermined. The CDR3 covers 14 residues. Trimming removed 8 bases from V and 6 bases from J; junction bases left unmatched: 14. Germline values: CDR1 DFQATT, CDR2 SNEGSKA (reference sequence). TCRdb called the RT-PCR reads again in MiXCR, with one record for every CDR3 protein. Of about 520,000 distinct CDR3 sequences in the sample, about 25% were seen once. This record comes from a study of response to subunit inactivated influenza vaccine. Study findings and constraints: The authors proposed limited new T cell recruitment per seasonal influenza vaccination.

The input for sequencing was CD4+ T cells sorted from PBMCs, taken 5 days after vaccination. V is TRBV20-1 and J is TRBJ2-3, with 7 bases identical to TRBD2. The receptor was derived from a man aged 50 to 60 who received an inactivated influenza vaccine. The CDR3 sequence is CSPRGLVSLDTQYF. The CDR3 DNA is TGCAGTCCACGTGGACTAGTATCTCTGGATACGCAGTATTTT.